The 17 T cell receptor beta chains below all came from one sample that was sequenced in a study of T cell repertoires in cytomegalovirus infection. TCRdb used MiXCR to reprocess the reads, holding one entry per CDR3 protein. The sample records roughly 170,000 distinct CDR3 sequences, less than 25% being singletons. Which antigens these TCRs recognize remains unknown. The sample consisted of CD8+ T cells from cultured PBMCs, taken from culture after CMV antigen stimulation. The receptors come from a human donor in good health (CMV status not recorded). Some clones in this sample may be carry-over from other donors' samples.

The chain employs TRBV25-1 and TRBJ2-7; D gene unclear. Per germline, CDR1 MGHDK and CDR2 SYGVNS. The CDR3 totals 10 residues. Between the trimmed V and J ends, which lost 6 bases and 3 bases, there was a span of 3 bases. The chain's CDR3 is CASRGYEQYF. CDR3 DNA: TGTGCCAGCAGGGGCTACGAGCAGTACTTC.

For the CDR3, the DNA is TGTGCTAGTGGTCCACGGACAGGGGACAATCAGCCCCAGCATTTT. Protein: CASGPRTGDNQPQHF. The J gene is TRBJ1-5, the V gene TRBV12-5; TRBD1 aligns across 9 bases. The V segment lost 5 bases and the J segment 3 bases; nucleotides outside the gene matches: 5. The CDR3 is 15 residues long. The germline CDR1 and CDR2 sequences are LGHNT and FRNRAP.

The chain recombines TRBV5-6 with TRBJ2-5; TRBD1 is a possible D gene (5 bases). There are 15 residues in the CDR3. Germline loops: CDR1 SGHDT, CDR2 YYEEEE. Trimming took 4 bases from V and 0 from J, leaving 13 bases between them. CDR3 in DNA: TGTGCCAGCAGCCCGTATCGGACAAACCAAGAGACCCAGTACTTC. It codes for CASSPYRTNQETQYF.

This clonotype was recorded a few times. The chain recombines TRBV7-9 with TRBJ1-1; possibly TRBD1 for D (5 bases). CDR3 length: 15 amino acids. The germline V gene has CDR1 SEHNR and CDR2 FQNEAQ (reference sequence). Trimming shortened V by 5 bases and J by 1 base, and 14 bases separated the two germline ends. The CDR3 nucleotides are TGTGCCAGCAGCCCCCCCACCGGGGCGAACACTGAAGCTTTCTTT. Its protein product is CASSPPTGANTEAFF. The full variable domain, rest sourced from reference TRBV7-9 and TRBJ1-1, is DTGVSQNPRHKITKRGQNVTFRCDPISEHNRLYWYRQTLGQGPEFLTYFQNEAQLEKSRLLSDRFSAERPKGSFSTLEIQRTEQGDSAMYLCASSPPTGANTEAFFGQGTRLTVV.

The V and J genes are TRBV3-1 and TRBJ2-3, with D unresolved. This CDR3 region has 15 residues. Trimming cost V 1 base and J 0 bases, with 8 bases left between them. Germline V lookup: CDR1 LGHDT, CDR2 YNNKEL (reference sequence). DNA of the CDR3: TGTGCCAGCAGCCAAGGACGGTTTAGCACAGATACGCAGTATTTT. Translation gives CASSQGRFSTDTQYF.

The chain uses TRBV7-9 and TRBJ1-1; D call uncertain. The CDR3 has 12 residues. The V gene's germline CDR1 is SEHNR and CDR2 FQNEAQ (reference sequence). Trimming removed 4 bases from V and 7 bases from J, with 10 bases in between. CDR3 protein: CASSSPPVEAFF. The CDR3 DNA reads TGTGCCAGCAGCTCCCCCCCAGTTGAAGCTTTCTTT.

This sequence joins TRBV12-3 or TRBV12-4 and TRBJ2-1; TRBD2 matches at 12 bases. V shed 3 bases and J 7 bases; nucleotides not matched to a gene: 7. The CDR3 is 16 residues long. The CDR3 here is CASSFSTSGSMNEQFF. The CDR3, as DNA: TGTGCCAGCAGTTTCTCGACTAGCGGGAGCATGAATGAGCAGTTCTTC.

Only a few counts were recorded for this clonotype. The rearrangement uses TRBV7-9 and TRBJ2-7; the match to TRBD1 covers 11 bases. Germline V CDR1 and CDR2: SEHNR, FQNEAQ (reference sequence). The CDR3 consists of 16 residues. V was pared by 6 bases and J by 7 bases, with 14 bases of the junction left unmatched. CDR3 bases: TGTGCCAGCAGAAACCCGGGACAGGGGGACCCCAAAGAGCAGTACTTC. Translated: CASRNPGQGDPKEQYF.

This clonotype has a handful of counts. The V and J genes are TRBV7-2 and TRBJ1-4, with no clear D. The V end was cut by 1 base, the J end by 7 bases, with 13 bases between. The CDR3 has 15 residues. Germline lookup yields CDR1 SGHTA and CDR2 FQGNSA. The CDR3 protein is CASSLEGPRAEKLFF. DNA of the CDR3: TGTGCCAGCAGCTTAGAAGGGCCGCGGGCTGAAAAACTGTTTTTT.

Here the CDR3 reads CASSQDNRGAARQPQHF. CDR3 DNA: TGCGCCAGCAGCCAAGATAACCGGGGAGCCGCGAGGCAGCCCCAGCATTTT. This rearrangement joins TRBV4-1 to TRBJ1-5, with D hard to call. Trimming removed 0 bases from V and 7 bases from J, with 19 bases in between. Germline V gene lookup returns CDR1 MGHRA and CDR2 YSYEKL. The CDR3 contains 17 residues.

The chain combines TRBV7-2 with TRBJ2-5; D is perhaps TRBD1 (9 bases). Trimming left V 7 bases short and J 3 bases short, with 21 bases between. The CDR3 is 16 residues long. The germline V gene encodes CDR1 SGHTA and CDR2 FQGNSA. The chain's CDR3 is CASITGGRQGEETQYF. The DNA for the CDR3 is TGTGCCAGCATTACGGGGGGGAGACAGGGGGAAGAGACCCAGTACTTC.

This clonotype was detected only a few times. The chain couples TRBV27 to TRBJ2-1; D remains unclear. CDR3 length: 15 residues. Trimming pared 7 bases from V and 8 bases from J, leaving 21 bases between. Germline CDR1 and CDR2: MNHEY and SMNVEV (reference sequence). The CDR3 DNA follows: TGTGCCAGCAACTTCCTTCGCCCGGAGCCGCATGAGCAGTTCTTC. Encoded protein: CASNFLRPEPHEQFF.

V gene TRBV29-1 combines with J gene TRBJ2-1; unclear D gene. Germline assignment: CDR1 SQVTM and CDR2 ANQGSEA. The ends were cut back, 0 bases at V and 0 bases at J, with 12 bases in the middle. The CDR3 spans 16 residues. CDR3 amino acids: CSVEDQRRSSYNEQFF. In DNA, the CDR3 is TGCAGCGTTGAAGATCAGCGCAGGAGCTCCTACAATGAGCAGTTCTTC.

The rearrangement joins TRBV4-3 to TRBJ1-2; TRBD1 matches at 7 bases. The CDR3 is made up of 15 amino acids. J gave up 4 bases and V 1 base, and 6 bases lay outside the gene matches. CDR1 is LGHNA, CDR2 YSLEER, per germline. DNA for the CDR3: TGCGCCAGCAGCCAAGTTCTAGGGGGCTTCTATGGCTACACCTTC. It encodes CASSQVLGGFYGYTF.

The chain links TRBV7-6 to TRBJ1-1; maybe TRBD1 (6 bases). The CDR3 covers 14 residues. Germline-derived CDR1 and CDR2 are SGHVS and FNYEAQ. Trimming shortened V by 0 bases and J by 1 base, and 6 bases separated the two germline ends. CDR3 coding DNA: TGTGCCAGCAGCTTAGCGGACAGGAACACTGAAGCTTTCTTT. Amino acid sequence: CASSLADRNTEAFF.

The chain links TRBV19 to TRBJ1-1; D perhaps matches TRBD1 (5 bases). V gave up 2 bases and J gave up 4 bases, with 17 bases separating them. This CDR3 comprises 16 residues. The V gene's germline CDR1 is LNHDA and CDR2 SQIVND (reference sequence). The CDR3: CASSIKVARDSTEAFF. The CDR3 DNA reads as TGTGCCAGTAGTATAAAGGTGGCCAGGGATTCCACTGAAGCTTTCTTT.

V is TRBV6-2 or TRBV6-3 and J is TRBJ2-1, with TRBD2 as a possible D gene (5 bases). The V end was cut by 7 bases, the J end by 6 bases, with 16 bases between. The V gene's germline CDR1 is MNHEY and CDR2 SVGEGT. The CDR3 contains 14 residues. CDR3 sequence: CASTPALDGNEQFF. CDR3 nucleotides: TGTGCCAGCACCCCGGCACTAGACGGCAATGAGCAGTTCTTC.